This record looks at one T cell receptor beta chain sequence and its context. This sample was taken from a study of cytomegalovirus exposure and HLA in healthy donors. The CDR3 spans 19 residues. V trimming: 2 bases; J trimming: 0 bases; junction bases outside the gene matches: 8. Per the germline V gene, CDR1 is SGHTS and CDR2 is YDEGEE. Some clones are missing from TCRdb's copy, which holds only in-frame ones; the method was immunoSEQ multiplex PCR. Here the sample spans a few hundred thousand clones, around 90% being singletons. Sequenced sample: PBMCs. This TCR was sampled from a man under 40 in good health and CMV-seronegative. The chain joins TRBV5-8 to TRBJ2-1, with 13 bases lining up with TRBD2. DNA of the CDR3: TGTGCCAGCAGCTTCGCGGGGTGGACTAGCGGGAGCTCCTACAATGAGCAGTTCTTC. Its translation is CASSFAGWTSGSSYNEQFF. Looking up the rest from reference TRBV5-8 and TRBJ2-1 gives the full variable domain: EAGVTQSPTHLIKTRGQQATLRCSPISGHTSVYWYQQALGLGLQFLLWYDEGEERNRGNFPPRFSGRQFPNYSSELNVNALELEDSALYLCASSFAGWTSGSSYNEQFFGPGTRLTVL.